This entry concerns a single T cell receptor (beta chain). The target of this receptor is not known. It has no much larger one-base neighbor in the sample; base qualities were not kept. The CDR3 regions of human TCRbeta chains were analyzed by immunosequencing. The original pipeline was this. Repertoire TCRs were matched against a reference library of SARS-CoV-2-specific TCRs generated with the MIRA antigen-specificity platform. Breadth was defined as the fraction of unique TCRs that were SARS-CoV-2-associated, and depth was defined as the fraction of total T cells that were SARS-CoV-2-associated. Using the MIRA data, every spike-specific TCR was mapped to the spike region that the TCR reacted to and assigned to either a CD4 or a CD8 class. Log10-transformed breadth and depth values were compared by one-way ANOVA with Sidak's multiple comparisons tests. TCRdb retrieved this table from immuneACCESS and kept in-frame rearrangements only. Not all clones are present; in checked studies, unresolved V genes account for under half, and no reason is known for the remainder. That table furnishes V, J and clone size, whereas the DNA furnished D and trimming. The sample table records fewer than 95,000 clones; about 89% of these occur just once. Around 6% of the sample goes to the ten largest clones.

The sample is drawn from a study of T cell responses to AZD1222 COVID-19 vaccine (dated by TCRdb to about 2021). Notes on the research overall: TCR sequencing was performed for approximately 240 trial participants, of whom around 210 were given two doses of AZD1222 and around 26 were given two doses of MenACWY control vaccine. Trial participants were enrolled by age into 18-55, 56-69 and 70-plus year subgroups, with roughly 160, 29 and 62 TCR-sequenced participants respectively.

Paper-wide results and their limitations: The vaccine-associated CD4 TCRs covered the entire spike protein, and the dominant responses fell in regions 160-218 and 743-854. The 56-69-year group was small, and its depth increase did not reach significance, likely because of low power. After two AZD1222 doses, spike-specific TCR breadth and depth were significantly higher than at day 0 and than in MenACWY recipients. Conclusions about previously exposed vaccinees are limited, since just five or six AZD1222 recipients were seropositive for SARS-CoV-2 at baseline. Participants were mostly white British, with more females than males. The authors suggested clonal diversity may have been underestimated. No day 14 peak-response samples were available, so repertoires were characterized only after the peak T cell response. Reportedly, close to half of the unique spike-specific TCRs recognized epitopes lying outside the regions that are mutated in the B.1.351 and B.1.1.7 variants.

This specimen's time point label, per the study, means: about 28 days (+/-7) after the second vaccine dose. Because spike-specific TCR depth and breadth did not differ between the two schedules, AZD1222 recipients who got a second dose at roughly 4 weeks were pooled with those who got a second dose at roughly 12 weeks. The vaccinee samples were drawn from two UK trials, COV001 and COV002, one of which was a single-blind randomized controlled phase 2/3 trial testing AZD1222 (ChAdOx1 nCoV-19) in healthy adults. For TCRbeta chain sequencing, PBMC samples from trial participants were taken at day 0 and at day 28 after the second dose. The sequence derives from an adult who received the AZD1222 COVID-19 vaccine. Sample: peripheral blood, taken 28 days after the second AZD1222 dose.

The sequenced DNA: TGTGCCAGCAGTTCCTGGACAGTAAGCAATCAGCCCCAGCATTTT. The resulting protein is CASSSWTVSNQPQHF. The chain uses TRBV28 and TRBJ1-5; TRBD1 is a weak D gene call, 6 bases matching. Including cysteine and phenylalanine, the CDR3 has 15 amino acids. Kept here is only the CDR3 DNA, which spans 45 bases and is read in frame from base 1. Taken from the germline V gene, the CDR1 and CDR2 loops are MDHEN and SYDVKM. Between the V and J ends, shortened by 4 bases and 1 base respectively, the junction contains 11 bases.